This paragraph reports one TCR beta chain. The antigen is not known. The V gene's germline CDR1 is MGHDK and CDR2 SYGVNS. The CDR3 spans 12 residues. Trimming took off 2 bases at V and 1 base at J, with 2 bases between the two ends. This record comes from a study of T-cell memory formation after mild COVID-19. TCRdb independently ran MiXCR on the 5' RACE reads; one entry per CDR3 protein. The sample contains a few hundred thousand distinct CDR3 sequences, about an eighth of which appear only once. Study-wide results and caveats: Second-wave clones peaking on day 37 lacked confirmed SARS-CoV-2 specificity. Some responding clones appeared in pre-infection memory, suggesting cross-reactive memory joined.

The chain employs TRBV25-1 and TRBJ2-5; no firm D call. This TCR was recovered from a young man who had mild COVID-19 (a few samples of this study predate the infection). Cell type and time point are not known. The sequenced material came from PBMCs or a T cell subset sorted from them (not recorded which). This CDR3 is CASSEAQETQYF. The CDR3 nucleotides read TGTGCCAGCAGTGAAGCCCAAGAGACCCAGTACTTC.